These 24 T cell receptor beta chains were sequenced from one sample in a study of blood T cell repertoires in COVID-19. Sequenced by immunoSEQ multiplex PCR; TCRdb stores in-frame clones only, minus some. The table has tens of thousands of clones, over 70% seen once. The sample was peripheral blood. Receptor source: a man aged 45-60 years with active COVID-19.

A single count supports this clone. The rearrangement uses TRBV5-4 and TRBJ2-5; no firm D call. The CDR3 loop spans 14 amino acids. Germline CDR1 reads SGHNT; CDR2 reads YYREEE (reference sequence). Trimming took 0 bases from V and 4 from J, leaving 10 bases between them. The CDR3 region has the DNA TGTGCCAGCAGCTTGGTCGTAGATTCAGAGACCCAGTACTTC. Translating gives CASSLVVDSETQYF.

This sequence joins TRBV9 and TRBJ2-2; D possibly corresponds to TRBD2 (6 bases). CDR1 is SGDLS and CDR2 is YYNGEE in the germline V gene. With 0 bases removed from V and 0 bases from J, the gap between germline ends came to 15 bases. The CDR3 length is 18 residues. The CDR3 protein is CASSVGVAEFANTGELFF. CDR3 bases: TGTGCCAGCAGCGTAGGGGTAGCGGAGTTCGCGAACACCGGGGAGCTGTTTTTT.

This clone is termed medium-sized. J is TRBJ2-1 and V is TRBV19; 7 bases fit TRBD1. Germline values: CDR1 LNHDA, CDR2 SQIVND (reference sequence). This CDR3 has 14 amino acids. The V gene end was trimmed by 5 bases and the J gene end by 4 bases; junction bases not matched to a gene: 5. CDR3 sequence (DNA): TGTGCCAGTAGTGCTGGACAGGAGTACAATGAGCAGTTCTTC. It specifies CASSAGQEYNEQFF.

Concerning this clone itself: Sequence at one end of the junction differs from germline and may be a read error. The chain joins TRBV6-2 or TRBV6-3 to TRBJ1-2; D remains unclear. Germline-derived CDR1 and CDR2 are MNHEY and SVGEGT. This CDR3 is 13 amino acids long. As DNA, the CDR3 is TGTGCCAGCAGTTACTCGTCCAACTCTGGCTACACCTTC. Amino acids: CASSYSSNSGYTF.

The chain links TRBV7-2 to TRBJ1-1; the D gene is possibly TRBD1 (6 bases). The CDR3 extends over 14 amino acids. In germline, CDR1 is SGHTA, CDR2 FQGNSA. Trimming cost V 3 bases and J 5 bases, with 13 bases left between them. As DNA, the CDR3 is TGTGCCAGCAGCTTGACCCAGGGGTCGACTGAAGCTTTCTTT. Translating it yields CASSLTQGSTEAFF.

This clone was recorded once. The CDR3 protein is CASSPAGAYDYTF. In DNA, the CDR3 is TGTGCCAGCAGCCCGGCGGGGGCATACGACTACACCTTC. V and J are TRBV7-9 and TRBJ1-2; D perhaps matches TRBD1 (6 bases). Germline assignment: CDR1 SEHNR and CDR2 FQNEAQ (reference sequence). The length of the CDR3 is 13 residues. Deletions cut 5 bases from V and 10 bases from J, with 17 bases between.

The chain has TRBV7-9 and TRBJ1-3; 7 nucleotides align to TRBD1. Trimming at V came to 0 bases and at J to 0 bases, leaving 5 bases not matched to a gene. From germline, CDR1 is SEHNR and CDR2 FQNEAQ (reference sequence). The length of the CDR3 is 17 residues. The CDR3 here is CASSLAPGQISGNTIYF. CDR3 in DNA: TGTGCCAGCAGCTTAGCTCCGGGACAGATCTCTGGAAACACCATATATTTT.

The J gene is TRBJ2-3, the V gene TRBV28; 12 positions match TRBD1. The V gene end was trimmed by 4 bases and the J gene end by 2 bases; junction bases not matched to a gene: 7. Germline assignment: CDR1 MDHEN and CDR2 SYDVKM. The CDR3 contains 17 residues. CDR3 DNA sequence: TGTGCCAGCAGTTCTCCCGGGACAGGGGGCCCCACAGATACGCAGTATTTT. Its protein product is CASSSPGTGGPTDTQYF. Full variable domain (missing parts from reference TRBV28 and TRBJ2-3): DVKVTQSSRYLVKRTGEKVFLECVQDMDHENMFWYRQDPGLGLRLIYFSYDVKMKEKGDIPEGYSVSREKKERFSLILESASTNQTSMYLCASSSPGTGGPTDTQYFGPGTRLTVL.

The CDR3 nucleotides are TGTGCCAGCAGTTCCTCAGGGAATGGCTACACCTTC. Translation gives CASSSSGNGYTF. The chain is built from TRBV28 and TRBJ1-2, with a possible D match to TRBD1 (5 bases). V lost 4 bases and J 6 bases, leaving 9 bases between the germline ends. Germline lookup yields CDR1 MDHEN and CDR2 SYDVKM. The CDR3 sequence is 12 residues long.

The CDR3 reads CASSLRSTGINNSPLHF. As DNA, the CDR3 is TGCGCCAGCAGCCTCCGTTCGACAGGCATCAATAATTCACCCCTCCACTTT. The chain employs TRBV4-1 and TRBJ1-6; D might be TRBD1 (6 bases). The CDR3 has 17 residues. Germline-derived CDR1 and CDR2 are MGHRA and YSYEKL. Trimming took 4 bases from V and 5 from J, leaving 18 bases between them.

The rearrangement links TRBV7-2 to TRBJ2-7; 11 bases are shared with TRBD2. V was clipped by 5 bases and J by 3 bases; unmatched bases: 6. CDR1 and CDR2 (germline): SGHTA, FQGNSA. The CDR3 length is 15 residues. CDR3 in DNA: TGTGCCAGCAGCCCCACTAGCGGGGGACTCTACGAGCAGTACTTC. The encoded protein is CASSPTSGGLYEQYF.

This clone was observed a single time. The rearrangement joins TRBV19 to TRBJ2-6; D ambiguous. V shed 6 bases and J shed 0 bases, with 12 bases lying between them. Germline V CDR1 and CDR2: LNHDA, SQIVND (reference sequence). The CDR3 is 16 amino acids. The CDR3: CASRMAGLSGANVLTF. The CDR3 DNA reads as TGTGCCAGTAGAATGGCAGGCCTCTCTGGGGCCAACGTCCTGACTTTC.

V gene TRBV11-2 combines with J gene TRBJ2-3; 9 bases line up with TRBD2. The J segment lost 0 bases and the V segment lost 2 bases, leaving 12 bases of the junction unmatched. CDR1 and CDR2 (germline): SGHAT, FQNNGV. This CDR3 spans 19 amino acids. The CDR3 is CASSLYTPASGVSTDTQYF. The DNA of the CDR3 is TGTGCCAGCAGCTTATACACCCCGGCTAGCGGGGTTAGCACAGATACGCAGTATTTT.

V gene TRBV7-2 combines with J gene TRBJ2-7; the D is unclear. Germline-derived CDR1 and CDR2 are SGHTA and FQGNSA. With 3 bases removed from V and 5 bases from J, the gap between germline ends came to 11 bases. This CDR3 is 13 amino acids long. The CDR3 here is CASSFGRLNEQYF. CDR3 bases: TGTGCCAGCAGCTTCGGCAGGCTGAACGAGCAGTACTTC.

The genes are TRBV27 and TRBJ2-7, with 7 bases fitting TRBD1. The germline V gene has CDR1 MNHEY and CDR2 SMNVEV (reference sequence). The CDR3 is 14 residues long. V trimming: 6 bases; J trimming: 1 base; junction bases outside the gene matches: 6. CDR3 region: CASSRDRNSYEQYF. The CDR3, as DNA: TGTGCCAGCAGCCGGGACAGAAATTCCTACGAGCAGTACTTC.

V and J are TRBV14 and TRBJ2-3, with 9 bases identical to TRBD1. The CDR3 totals 16 residues. CDR1 and CDR2 from the germline V gene are SGHDN and FVKESK. J was trimmed by 8 bases and V by 3 bases; bases with no gene match: 12. The CDR3 DNA sequence: TGTGCCAGCAGCCATTCGTCTGTGAAGACAGGGGGTACGCAGTATTTT. Translated, it gives CASSHSSVKTGGTQYF.

The V gene is TRBV11-2, the J gene TRBJ2-7, with no clear D. CDR3 length equals 13 residues. V lost 5 bases to trimming and J lost 3 bases, with 11 bases between them. Germline V gene data show CDR1 as SGHAT and CDR2 as FQNNGV. CDR3 amino acids: CASSVTVNYEQYF. As DNA, the CDR3 is TGTGCCAGCAGCGTCACAGTGAACTACGAGCAGTACTTC.

V usage is TRBV5-4 and J usage is TRBJ2-3; possibly TRBD2 for D (6 bases). Germline V gives CDR1 SGHNT, CDR2 YYREEE (reference sequence). This CDR3 has 15 amino acids. V gave up 5 bases and J gave up 3 bases, with 16 bases separating them. CDR3 DNA: TGTGCCAGCAGGGGCGGCGGGGCTGGGACAGATACGCAGTATTTT. Protein sequence: CASRGGGAGTDTQYF.

V gene TRBV9 combines with J gene TRBJ1-1; D remains unclear. Germline V gives CDR1 SGDLS, CDR2 YYNGEE. Trimming took off 1 base at V and 3 bases at J, with 13 bases between the two ends. The CDR3 totals 15 residues. CDR3 region: CASSVTNREDTEAFF. The CDR3 nucleotides are TGTGCCAGCAGCGTAACAAATAGGGAGGACACTGAAGCTTTCTTT. The entire variable domain, with the rest obtained from reference TRBV9 and TRBJ1-1, is as follows: DSGVTQTPKHLITATGQRVTLRCSPRSGDLSVYWYQQSLDQGLQFLIQYYNGEERAKGNILERFSAQQFPDLHSELNLSSLELGDSALYFCASSVTNREDTEAFFGQGTRLTVV.

Only a few counts were recorded for this clone. The chain combines TRBV14 with TRBJ2-1; no definite D call. The CDR3 is made up of 13 amino acids. The germline V and J ends were trimmed by 4 bases and 9 bases, with 13 bases remaining between them. CDR1 is SGHDN and CDR2 is FVKESK in the germline V gene. CDR3 in amino acids: CASSPGPLGEQFF. The CDR3 DNA sequence: TGTGCCAGCAGCCCGGGTCCTCTCGGTGAGCAGTTCTTC.

This chain links TRBV5-4 with TRBJ2-1; 7 nucleotides line up with TRBD2. The CDR3 consists of 14 residues. V lost 4 bases, J lost 7 bases, and 8 bases stayed unmatched. Per germline, CDR1 SGHNT and CDR2 YYREEE (reference sequence). CDR3 coding DNA: TGTGCCAGCAGCGTATCCGGGACTACGAATGAGCAGTTCTTC. Protein sequence: CASSVSGTTNEQFF.

The chain combines TRBV7-2 with TRBJ1-1; the match to TRBD1 covers 10 bases. The V gene's germline CDR1 is SGHTA and CDR2 FQGNSA. V lost 0 bases, J lost 5 bases, and 3 bases stayed unmatched. The CDR3 is made up of 15 amino acids. The DNA for the CDR3 is TGTGCCAGCAGCTTAGCCGGGACAGGGGCAACTGAAGCTTTCTTT. It encodes CASSLAGTGATEAFF.

The chain employs TRBV7-8 and TRBJ2-7; 11 nucleotides line up with TRBD2. V gave up 5 bases and J gave up 4 bases; unmatched junction bases: 7. Germline V gene sequence: CDR1 SGHVS, CDR2 FQNEAQ. The CDR3 is 15 residues long. The CDR3 region has the DNA TGTGCCAGCAGCGCGACGGGACTAGCGGTATACGAGCAGTACTTC. Translating gives CASSATGLAVYEQYF.

This chain connects TRBV13 to TRBJ1-1; D gene ambiguous. The V gene's germline CDR1 is PRHDT and CDR2 FYEKMQ (reference sequence). The CDR3 spans 12 residues. V gave up 2 bases and J gave up 2 bases, with 3 bases separating them. CDR3 loop: CASSLPNTEAFF. CDR3 DNA: TGTGCCAGCAGCTTACCTAACACTGAAGCTTTCTTT.